A few counts support the clone carrying this T cell receptor beta chain. The target antigen is unknown. Between the trimmed V and J ends, which lost 0 bases and 0 bases, there was a span of 11 bases. Germline V CDR1 and CDR2: SQVTM, ANQGSEA. The CDR3 is 16 amino acids. The data originate from a study of T-cell reconstitution after alpha-beta-depleted transplantation in children. Overall study findings and caveats: Where some patients showed high TCRbeta diversity at day 60, it came from recipient T cells and thymic progenitors that had survived.

Preparation of the TCRbeta library involved a method that used unique molecular identifiers. MiXCR, run by TCRdb on the PCR reads, gives a single entry per CDR3 protein. The data show 70,000 to 95,000 distinct CDR3 sequences, roughly a sixth seen once. The chain has TRBV29-1 and TRBJ2-2; TRBD2 might be the D (5 bases). The receptor's source is a male patient under 10 years old who had a stem cell transplant for acute lymphoblastic leukemia, so the T cells may come from the graft donor. The sample was PBMCs, mostly from graft donor cells, taken 180 days after TCRalphabeta/CD19-depleted stem cell transplant. The CDR3 bases are TGCAGCGTTGAAGATCTTGGAGGCCCGAACACCGGGGAGCTGTTTTTT. This codes for CSVEDLGGPNTGELFF.